This paragraph reports one T cell receptor (beta chain). The sample holds a few counts of this clone. There is no known antigen for this receptor. Per-base quality was not reported, and no clone a single base away is much larger than it. TCRbeta CDR3 regions were amplified from genomic DNA using the immunoSEQ Assay, a bias-controlled multiplex PCR. Per the source publication's procedure: Nucleated cell counts per sample were estimated from amplification of reference gene primers within the assay. To quantify the absolute abundance of each unique TCRbeta CDR3 rearrangement, sequence reads were collapsed and filtered. For each sample, productive Simpson clonality was calculated as the square root of Simpson's diversity index across productive rearrangements. Here the immuneACCESS table is served through TCRdb, limited to in-frame sequences with V and J called. Missing clones are a known gap in these copies; in checked studies unresolved V genes cover under half, and the rest lacks a known reason. That table furnishes V, J and clone size, whereas the DNA furnished D and trimming. This sample holds 200,000 to 250,000 clones; about 90% were observed only once. The top ten constitute roughly 2.5% of the sample.

The collaborating institutions used their own protocols to collect whole blood in K2EDTA tubes. For TCRbeta analysis, collaborator samples were shipped as frozen whole blood, as isolated PBMCs, or as DNA extracted from either sample type. This sample was included in a study of blood T cell repertoires in COVID-19 (dated by TCRdb to the early 2020s). Turning to the overall study: Collaborator samples came from the United States, Italy and Spain and covered acute and convalescent phases of COVID-19. The prospective study material was composed of cDNA or gDNA derived from T cells, B-cell-depleted T cells, or PBMCs. Deeply sampled blood TCRbeta repertoires from subjects exposed to, actively infected with, or recovered from COVID-19 were included in the dataset. The repertoires were made available in a free public database intended to serve as a resource for research on the immune response to SARS-CoV-2. The samples were drawn from two sources: the first 160 participants of the ongoing ImmuneRACE study, and 1,000 to 1,500 subjects contributed by 6 global collaborators. Sample metadata almost always included a de-identified subject ID, COVID-19 status, age in years and sex. Where HLA class I and class II types were available, the types were taken from metadata supplied by the sample provider, not from assay-based typing.

What the authors observed across the whole study: Clinical and demographic metadata were provided uncurated, with the amount varying by source and participant.

The receptor's source is a woman aged 55-75 years with acute or convalescent COVID-19. The sequencing sample was made of peripheral blood.

The DNA sequence follows: TGTGCCAGCAGCGTAGGAAGGACTAGCGGGGGTTGGACTGTAGAGACCCAGTACTTC. Its amino acids are CASSVGRTSGGWTVETQYF. The chain uses TRBV9 and TRBJ2-5; the central 13 bases match TRBD2. Taken from the germline V gene, the CDR1 and CDR2 loops are SGDLS and YYNGEE. Inclusive of the bounding cysteine and phenylalanine, the CDR3 is 19 residues long. Only the CDR3 DNA stays, 57 bases, in frame from base 1. V is cut back by 0 bases and J by 4 bases, with 12 bases in the junction unmatched.